This T cell receptor beta chain was found in a study of cytomegalovirus exposure and HLA in healthy donors (dated by TCRdb to 2016 to 2017). Concerning the study at large: An earlier analysis of 587 of the donors reported roughly 300 Gb of sequence data and approximately 110 million unique TCR beta sequences from roughly 180 million T cells. Of the roughly 400 genotyped donors, less than 85% were placed in the genetic ancestry cluster associated with self-reported Caucasian donors. Donor age, sex, ethnicity and CMV serostatus were compiled together with the repertoire data. A separate validation cohort of 90 to 150 different subjects was used in addition to the roughly 620-subject first cohort. A later genetic analysis took genome-wide SNP genotypes for about three fifths of the roughly 700 donors and used that subset as a discovery cohort. All discovery cohort repertoires had been generated using a single sequencing platform. The study aimed to test whether signatures of past pathogen exposure could be identified by cataloging public T cell receptors. An earlier analysis of fewer than 750 of the donors used high-throughput TCR beta sequencing to judge whether each TCR beta V gene segment behaved as functional or pseudogenic. Rather than drawing on any new phenotypic data, the later analysis identified candidate immune exposures from TCR beta sequences and the way those sequences occurred across donors. HLA typing covered class I and class II loci at four-digit resolution. To study patterns of TCR occurrence, a later analysis re-analyzed previously published TCR beta repertoires from around 670 donors and added high-resolution HLA genotyping. An early release that covered some 640 HLA-typed donors contained about 290 gigabases of sequencing data and 70 million to 100 million unique TCR sequences. The number of donors typed differed by locus, with about 629-630 for A, B, C, DRB1 and DQB1, around 500 for DQA1, 600 to 610 for DPA1, and 472 for DPB1. Among about 370 genotyped donors of the cohort, an average of roughly 230,000 unique TCR beta nucleotide sequences was sequenced per donor, of which about 18% were non-productive. The study used immunosequencing to profile the T cell repertoires of approximately 650 subjects and linked those repertoires to cytomegalovirus serostatus. High-throughput TCR immunosequencing, statistical association of individual TCRs with disease status, and machine learning were combined to predict cytomegalovirus infection status. Several DR-DQ haplotypes were treated as single units for association and clustering because of strong linkage in the cohort. General conclusions and limits of the study: About 17 rarely observed V segments, including chromosome 9 orphons, were excluded from the earlier analysis of approximately 600 of the donors because counts were too low. Because HLA typing was unavailable for some donors at each locus, only the typed subset was used in association tests. Only TCR beta chains were sequenced in this cohort, and the absence of alpha or paired-chain data limited detectable features. In a later analysis, HLA-associated TCR beta chains showed more clonal expansion and lower generation probabilities than non-associated chains that were equally common. Cytomegalovirus status was reported to be diagnosed by the classifier with high specificity and sensitivity in both the original and validation cohorts. The presence/absence analyses assumed that sequencing depth was roughly uniform across donors, and that assumption may not be true. According to a later analysis, parvovirus B19, influenza, CMV and Epstein-Barr virus appeared linked to several top co-occurrence clusters. When HLA alleles, especially DR and DQ, strongly co-occurred, TCR associations were difficult to assign to individual alleles. A later analysis associated 15,000 to 20,000 TCR beta sequences with specific HLA alleles at a false discovery rate of 0.05. Immune exposure information for the cohort was limited to CMV serostatus. A total of fewer than 200 TCR beta chains were listed by the study as associated with cytomegalovirus. Correlated functional status among segregating V segments might be attributable to linkage disequilibrium, but an unknown experimental factor could not be ruled out. V-gene and J-gene trimming of TCR beta chains was associated with a missense DCLRE1C variant in a later genetic analysis, and the association was replicated in an independent cohort. It was suggested by the authors that the approach could potentially be generalized to other disease states and immunological phenotypes. In a later analysis, TCR association rates were found to vary across HLA loci, with the most associated TCRs seen for DRB1 alleles and the fewest for HLA-C alleles. Broadly in line with IMGT annotations, most TCR beta V segments showed up in productive rearrangements about 90% or about 30% of the time in an earlier analysis of 450 to 750 of the donors. A later analysis found that most CMV-associated TCR beta chains appeared HLA-restricted, with HLA associations seemingly driven largely by CMV exposure. Across donors, most TCR sequences were observed very rarely, whereas some public TCRs were present in many individuals. Three of the identified cytomegalovirus-associated TCR beta chains were confirmed in vitro to be specific for cytomegalovirus antigens. A further reported finding was that TCR beta sequences accurately predicted the HLA-A and HLA-B alleles for most subjects in the first cohort. According to a later genetic analysis, donors in an Asian-associated ancestry cluster had fewer N-insertions in productive TCRs than the approximately 670-donor mean. A group of highly shared sequence variants was considered likely to be a technical artifact of the sequencing pipeline.

The cohort comprised some 730 healthy bone marrow donors. All cohort members were sampled while nominally healthy, although unrecorded immune exposures were likely present. CMV serostatus was positive for roughly 290 and negative for about 50% of the roughly 700 cohort members, and was not recorded for this donor. A peripheral blood sample was provided by each donor, and peripheral blood mononuclear cells were used for TCR beta sequencing. The Qiagen DNeasy Blood Extraction Kit was used to extract genomic DNA from the blood cell samples. The library was prepared using the immunoSEQ multiplex PCR assay. The multiplex PCR relied on a mix of 60 forward primers for TCR Vbeta segments and 13 reverse primers for TCR Jbeta segments. The CDR3 region of rearranged TCR beta genes was amplified from genomic DNA with a multiplex PCR assay. On the Illumina HiSeq System, the amplified TCR beta libraries were sequenced as 87-base-pair reads. As for how the authors treated the data: A later analysis counted about 82 million unique TCR beta chains across the 550 to 700 repertoires, and around 12 million of these chains were shared by at least two donors. Raw reads were error-corrected and collapsed into unique sequences by a nearest-neighbor algorithm in which closely related sequences were merged to remove PCR and sequencing errors. CDR3 sequences were aligned to IMGT reference sequences to assign V, D and J gene segments. For a sequence to be retained, a match of at least six nucleotides to both a V gene segment and a J gene segment was required. Rearrangements were classified as productive when the CDR3 lacked stop codons and remained in frame with V and J, and all other rearrangements were classified as non-productive. Following IMGT convention, CDR3 was defined as the stretch from the second conserved V-encoded cysteine up to the conserved J-encoded phenylalanine. In an earlier analysis of 587 of the donors, sequences lacking an unambiguous match to a single V gene segment were excluded. In an earlier analysis of several hundred of the donors, a V segment was called functional when productive rearrangements were above 56.7%, and segregating when the standard deviation between donors exceeded 5%. A statistical classification framework was developed to diagnose cytomegalovirus status using the catalog of TCR beta chain sequences. In a later analysis, V and J genes were assigned by comparing TCR nucleotide sequences against IMGT/GENE-DB human TR gene sequences. The TCRdist pipeline was used in a later analysis to assign CDR3 sequences and most-parsimonious VDJ recombination scenarios. In a later analysis, every TCR beta chain was defined by the combination of its CDR3 amino acid sequence and its V-gene family, and reads without a unique V-gene family were dropped. A later analysis removed 592 highly shared, low-generation-probability nucleotide sequences to deal with suspected cross-contamination and a sequencing artifact. In a later analysis, a clonal expansion index for each public chain was calculated from normalized within-repertoire ranks of inferred template counts. A later analysis computed generation probabilities with a VDJ recombination model fitted to out-of-frame rearrangements, and checked the results against IGoR. In a later analysis, hypergeometric tests were used to score TCR-TCR, TCR-HLA and TCR-CMV co-occurrence, with a repertoire-size bias correction applied to TCR pairs. To estimate false discovery rates, a later analysis permuted the HLA or CMV assignments 20 times. In a later analysis, co-occurring TCRs were grouped using DBSCAN, and TCRdist sequence similarity was added for clustering within HLA-allele-positive subsets. For co-occurrence clustering, repertoires with fewer than 30,000 or more than 120,000 public chains were excluded, along with roughly 5 repertoires with anomalous nucleotide sharing. Imported from immuneACCESS, the table was reduced by TCRdb to in-frame sequences with V and J called. These copies leave out some clones; in studies compared against another copy, an unresolved V gene accounts for under half, and the cause of the remainder is not known. The V and J calls and clone size were taken over from that table, and D and trimming were inferred from the DNA. The table for this sample lists more than 100,000 clones; 65% to 80% of them were counted only once. Together, the top ten hold approximately 3.7% of the sample.

Concerning this clone: Its antigen is still unknown. There are no base qualities to consult, and no much larger clone falls within one base.

The sequenced sample was PBMCs. This receptor was obtained from a human donor in good health.

The CDR3 protein: CASRGTGVKGEQFF. DNA sequence: TGTGCCAGCAGGGGCACTGGTGTGAAAGGTGAGCAGTTCTTC. The V and J genes are TRBV7-9 and TRBJ2-1, with the identity of the D gene unclear. Between the V and J ends, shortened by 6 bases and 9 bases respectively, the junction contains 18 bases. From cysteine to phenylalanine, the CDR3 is 14 amino acids long. The kept DNA is CDR3 alone, 42 bases in frame from the first base. Taken from the germline V gene (reference sequence), the CDR1 and CDR2 loops are SEHNR and FQNEAQ.